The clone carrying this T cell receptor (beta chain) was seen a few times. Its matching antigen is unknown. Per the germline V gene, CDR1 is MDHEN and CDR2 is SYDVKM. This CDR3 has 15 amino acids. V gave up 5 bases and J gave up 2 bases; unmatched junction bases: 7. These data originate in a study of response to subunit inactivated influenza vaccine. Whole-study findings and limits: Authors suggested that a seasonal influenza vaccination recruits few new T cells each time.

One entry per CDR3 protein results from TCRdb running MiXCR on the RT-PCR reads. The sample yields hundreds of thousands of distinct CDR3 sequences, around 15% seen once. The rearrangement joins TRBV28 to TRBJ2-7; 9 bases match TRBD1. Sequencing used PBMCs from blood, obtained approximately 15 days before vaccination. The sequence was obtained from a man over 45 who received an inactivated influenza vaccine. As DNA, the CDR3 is TGTGCCAGCAGTCCCCTGGGACAGGGAACCTACGAGCAGTACTTC. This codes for CASSPLGQGTYEQYF. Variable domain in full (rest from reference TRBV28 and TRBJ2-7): DVKVTQSSRYLVKRTGEKVFLECVQDMDHENMFWYRQDPGLGLRLIYFSYDVKMKEKGDIPEGYSVSREKKERFSLILESASTNQTSMYLCASSPLGQGTYEQYFGPGTRLTVT.